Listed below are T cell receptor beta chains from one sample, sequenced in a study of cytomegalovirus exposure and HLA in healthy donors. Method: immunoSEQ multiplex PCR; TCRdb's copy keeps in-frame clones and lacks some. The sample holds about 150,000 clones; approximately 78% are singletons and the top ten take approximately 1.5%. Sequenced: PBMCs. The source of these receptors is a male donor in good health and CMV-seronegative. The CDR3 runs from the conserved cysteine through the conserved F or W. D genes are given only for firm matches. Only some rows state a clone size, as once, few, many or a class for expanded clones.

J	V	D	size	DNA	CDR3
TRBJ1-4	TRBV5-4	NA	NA	TGTGCCAGCAGCCTCCGGGGGACTAATGAAAAACTGTTTTTT	CASSLRGTNEKLFF
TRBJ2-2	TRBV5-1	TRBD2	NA	TGCGCCAGCAGGCCACTAGCGGGAGGGATCACCGGGGAGCTGTTTTTT	CASRPLAGGITGELFF
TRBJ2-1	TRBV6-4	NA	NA	TGTGCCAGCAGTAAATCTAGCGATTACAATGAGCAGTTCTTC	CASSKSSDYNEQFF
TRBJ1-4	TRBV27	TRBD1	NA	TGTGCCAGCAGTTCCCTCGGGACAGAGAATGAAAAACTGTTTTTT	CASSSLGTENEKLFF
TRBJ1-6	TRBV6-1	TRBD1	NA	TGTGCCGCTCGGGACAGTTTTAATTCACCCCTCCACTTT	CAARDSFNSPLHF
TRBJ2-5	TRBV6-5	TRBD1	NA	TGTGCCAGCACGCCGGGACAGGGGGCTGGAGAGACCCAGTACTTC	CASTPGQGAGETQYF
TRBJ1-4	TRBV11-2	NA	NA	TGTGCCAGCAGCTTAGACCTCCAGGGTCGGGAAAAACTGTTTTTT	CASSLDLQGREKLFF
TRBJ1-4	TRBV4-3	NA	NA	TGCGCCAGCAGCCACGGAGGACCAACTAATGAAAAACTGTTTTTT	CASSHGGPTNEKLFF
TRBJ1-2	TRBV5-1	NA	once	TGCGCCAGCAGTCCCGGGGATGGTAACTATGGCTACACCTTC	CASSPGDGNYGYTF
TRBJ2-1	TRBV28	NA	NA	TGTGCCAGCAGTTGGGGCGGGATCGTTTCCTACAATGAGCAGTTCTTC	CASSWGGIVSYNEQFF
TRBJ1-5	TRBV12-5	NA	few	TGTGCTAGTGCCCTTCGGAGCAATCAGCCCCAGCATTTT	CASALRSNQPQHF
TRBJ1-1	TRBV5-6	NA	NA	TGTGCCAGCAGCTTGGTTCGACTTTCTGAAGCTTTCTTT	CASSLVRLSEAFF
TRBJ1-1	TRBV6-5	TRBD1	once	TGTGCCAGCAGTGTGGACAGGTTCAACACTGAAGCTTTCTTT	CASSVDRFNTEAFF
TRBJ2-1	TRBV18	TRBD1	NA	TGTGCCAGCTCACCACCCCGGGACAGGGTCTACAATGAGCAGTTCTTC	CASSPPRDRVYNEQFF
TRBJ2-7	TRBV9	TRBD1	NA	TGTGCCAGCAGCAACGGACAGGGGGCCGACGAGCAGTACTTC	CASSNGQGADEQYF
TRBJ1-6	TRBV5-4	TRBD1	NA	TGTGCCAGCAGCTTGGGGGACAGGGAATCACCCCTCCACTTT	CASSLGDRESPLHF
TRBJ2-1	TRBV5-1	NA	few	TGCGCCAGCAGCTTGTATGGAGGAGTGAGCTCCTACAATGAGCAGTTCTTC	CASSLYGGVSSYNEQFF
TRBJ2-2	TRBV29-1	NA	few	TGCAGCGTTGCAGGGTATGGCGGGGAGCTGTTTTTT	CSVAGYGGELFF
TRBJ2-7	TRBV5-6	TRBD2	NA	TGTGCCAGCAGCTTGGCGGGACTAGCGGGAGGACGCCTTAGGGAGCAGTACTTC	CASSLAGLAGGRLREQYF
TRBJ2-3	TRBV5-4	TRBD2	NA	TGTGCCAGCAGCATCGGGACTAGCGGGGACACAGATACGCAGTATTTT	CASSIGTSGDTDTQYF
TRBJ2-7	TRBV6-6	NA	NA	TGTGCCAGCAGCCGCCTAGCGAGCGAGCAGTACTTC	CASSRLASEQYF
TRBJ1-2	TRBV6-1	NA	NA	TGTGCCAGCAGCTGGGAGGGCCAGACTAACTATGGCTACACCTTC	CASSWEGQTNYGYTF
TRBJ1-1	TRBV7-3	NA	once	TGTGCCAGCAGCTTAGACAGATACACTGAAGCTTTCTTT	CASSLDRYTEAFF
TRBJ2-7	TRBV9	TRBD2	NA	TGTGCCAGCAGCGTTCGTCCTAGCGGGAGGGCCGATTTCTACGAGCAGTACTTC	CASSVRPSGRADFYEQYF
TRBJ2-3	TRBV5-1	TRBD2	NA	TGCGCCAGCAGCTTGAGTGCGGGGGGAGTGGGCACAGATACGCAGTATTTT	CASSLSAGGVGTDTQYF
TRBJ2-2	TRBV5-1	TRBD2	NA	TGCGCCAGCAGCTTCTCTGGACTAGCGGGAATAGGCACCGGGGAGCTGTTTTTT	CASSFSGLAGIGTGELFF
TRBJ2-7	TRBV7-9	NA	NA	TGTTCCAGCAGCTTAGTATTGCGGGGAAGCTACGAGCAGTACTTC	CSSSLVLRGSYEQYF
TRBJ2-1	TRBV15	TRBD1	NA	TGTGCCACCAGCAGAGATCGACAGGGTGCGGGCAATGAGCAGTTCTTC	CATSRDRQGAGNEQFF
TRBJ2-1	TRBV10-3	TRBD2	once	TGTGCCATCGCAGGGAAAGGGACTAGCGGGAGGGCCAGTAGGTACAATGAGCAGTTCTTC	CAIAGKGTSGRASRYNEQFF
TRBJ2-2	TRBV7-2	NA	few	TGTGCCAGCAGCCCCCAGGGGAACACCGGGGAGCTGTTTTTT	CASSPQGNTGELFF
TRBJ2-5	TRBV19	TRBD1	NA	TGTGCCAGTAGTCCCGGGACAGGGGGGGAGACCCAGTACTTC	CASSPGTGGETQYF
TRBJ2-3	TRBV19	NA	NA	TGTGCCAGTAGTATAAGTGGCAGAATAGATACGCAGTATTTT	CASSISGRIDTQYF
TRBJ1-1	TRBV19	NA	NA	TGTGCCAGTAGCGATGGGGGGGAACGGGGAGCTTTCTTT	CASSDGGERGAFF
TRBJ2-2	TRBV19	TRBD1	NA	TGTGCCAGTAGCCTGACAGGGGGTGACCCCGGGGAGCTGTTTTTT	CASSLTGGDPGELFF
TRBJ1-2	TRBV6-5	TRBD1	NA	TGTGCCAGCAGTTACTCTTCGGGACAGGGGTATGGCTACACCTTC	CASSYSSGQGYGYTF
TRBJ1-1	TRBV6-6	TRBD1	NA	TGTGCCAGCAGCCCCATCCCGACAGGGCAGAACACTGAAGCTTTCTTT	CASSPIPTGQNTEAFF
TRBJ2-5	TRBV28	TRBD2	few	TGTGCCAGCAGTACACTAGCGGGAGGGCAAGAGACCCAGTACTTC	CASSTLAGGQETQYF
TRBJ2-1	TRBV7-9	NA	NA	TGTGCCAGCAGCTCCCCGGTCAATGAGCAGTTCTTC	CASSSPVNEQFF
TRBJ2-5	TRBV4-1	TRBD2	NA	TGCGCCAGCAGCCAATATACTAGCGGGGGGGCAGGAGAGACCCAGTACTTC	CASSQYTSGGAGETQYF
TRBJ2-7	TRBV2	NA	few	TGTGCCAGCAGTGTCCTCTACGAGCAGTACTTC	CASSVLYEQYF
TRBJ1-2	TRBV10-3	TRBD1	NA	TGTGCCATCAGTGGGACAGGGGATTCTGGCTACACCTTC	CAISGTGDSGYTF
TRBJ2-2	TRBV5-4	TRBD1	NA	TGTGCCAGCAGCCGACAGGGCCGTACGAACACCGGGGAGCTGTTTTTT	CASSRQGRTNTGELFF
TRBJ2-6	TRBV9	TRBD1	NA	TGTGCCAGCAGCACCCCGGGACAGATCTCTGGGGCCAACGTCCTGACTTTC	CASSTPGQISGANVLTF